The rows below give T cell receptor beta chains drawn from one sample of a study of beta chain features in type 1 diabetes. TCRdb's copy holds only in-frame clones and misses some; the assay was immunoSEQ multiplex PCR. The data hold nearly 350,000 clones, with about a tenth observed a single time. The sample comprised central memory CD4+ T cells from blood. The receptors were sampled from a man aged 25-45 years with type 1 diabetes. Both conserved end residues are part of each CDR3.

v_gene,CDR3aa
TRBV14,CASSEPRPVNEKLFF
TRBV6-5,CASSYLGEQPQHF
TRBV19,CASSARDSAADTQYF
TRBV4-3,CASSQDQSQETQYF
TRBV2,CASSDRTGSGETQYF
TRBV7-9,CASSPTGGAETQYF
TRBV4-3,CASSQASDRGREGYTF
TRBV6-1,CASSDWVREETQYF
TRBV29-1,CSVDGETGTSSTQQYF
TRBV2,CASSGQGETQYF
TRBV7-2,CASSSTGLGETQYF
TRBV6-5,CASSYSAGSGNTIYF
TRBV6-5,CASSLTGHPVETQYF
TRBV6-5,CASRLTGLDGYTF
TRBV28,CASSFDRGGGSPLHF
TRBV9,CASSVAGDRAHEQYF